This entry describes one TCR beta chain. Its antigen is currently unknown. Other DNA sequences of this sample code for an identical CDR3. TCRdb keeps only in-frame clones here, not all; method: immunoSEQ multiplex PCR. The repertoire includes under 2,000,000 clones, about 95% of them detected once, and 1% to 1.5% sits in the top ten. CD45RO-negative, CCR7-positively selected cells formed the naive CD8 fraction, excluding terminally differentiated effector memory CD45RA+ cells. The data were taken from a study of shared clonotypes between healthy human individuals. Germline V CDR1 and CDR2: MDHEN, SYDVKM. There are 13 residues in the CDR3. V was clipped by 3 bases and J by 7 bases, with 10 bases between them. General observations from the study: Limited genetic and exposure-history diversity came from having few donors.

The TCR sequence derives from a man between 18 and 29 years old in good health. Specimen: naive CD8+ T cells sorted from blood. This sequence joins TRBV28 and TRBJ1-5; D perhaps matches TRBD1 (5 bases). CDR3 amino acids: CASSLQGVQPQHF. The CDR3 DNA sequence: TGTGCCAGCAGTTTGCAGGGTGTCCAGCCCCAGCATTTT. Full variable domain (rest looked up from reference TRBV28 and TRBJ1-5): DVKVTQSSRYLVKRTGEKVFLECVQDMDHENMFWYRQDPGLGLRLIYFSYDVKMKEKGDIPEGYSVSREKKERFSLILESASTNQTSMYLCASSLQGVQPQHFGDGTRLSIL.